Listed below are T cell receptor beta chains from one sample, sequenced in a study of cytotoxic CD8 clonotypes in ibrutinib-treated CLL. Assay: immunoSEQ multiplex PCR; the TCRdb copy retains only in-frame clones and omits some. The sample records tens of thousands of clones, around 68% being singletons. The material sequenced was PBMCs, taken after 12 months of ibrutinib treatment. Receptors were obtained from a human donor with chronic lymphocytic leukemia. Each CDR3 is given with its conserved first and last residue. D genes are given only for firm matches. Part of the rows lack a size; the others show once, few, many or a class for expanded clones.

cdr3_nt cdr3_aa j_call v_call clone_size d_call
TGTGCCAGCAGCCAAGATCAGAGCTCCTACGAGCAGTACTTC CASSQDQSSYEQYF TRBJ2-7 TRBV4-2 once -
TGCGCCAGCAGCTTGGGGGCGTTGGTGGATACGCAGTATTTT CASSLGALVDTQYF TRBJ2-3 TRBV5-1 - -
TGCGCCAGCAGCTTGCAGGGGACTGAAGCTTTCTTT CASSLQGTEAFF TRBJ1-1 TRBV5-1 - -
TGTGCCAGCAGTCCCAGTATGGGTACGCAGTATTTT CASSPSMGTQYF TRBJ2-3 TRBV6-1 few -
TGTGCCAGCCAAGGGTCCCAAGGGTACACCTACGAGCAGTACTTC CASQGSQGYTYEQYF TRBJ2-7 TRBV2 - -
TGTGCCACCAGCAGAGACCCAAAGGGGGCTTCAAGCACAGATACGCAGTATTTT CATSRDPKGASSTDTQYF TRBJ2-3 TRBV15 - TRBD1
TGTGCCAGCAGTCCAGCGGGAGCTGGGTACAATGAGCAGTTCTTC CASSPAGAGYNEQFF TRBJ2-1 TRBV9 few TRBD2
TGTGCCAGCAGTGAAGGGGGGGAAGAGACCCAGTACTTC CASSEGGEETQYF TRBJ2-5 TRBV2 - -
TGTGCCAGCAGCCCCGATTTGGGGACAGTGGTGACCCAGTACTTC CASSPDLGTVVTQYF TRBJ2-5 TRBV11-2 few TRBD1
TGTGCCAGCAGACCGTCGGGTGGAGAGACCCAGTACTTC CASRPSGGETQYF TRBJ2-5 TRBV28 - -
TGCGCCAGCAGCCTCTCAGAGGGCAGAAACTATGGCTACACCTTC CASSLSEGRNYGYTF TRBJ1-2 TRBV4-3 - -
TGTGCCAGCGGGGTTAGCGGGAGGGCCAATGAGCAGTACTTC CASGVSGRANEQYF TRBJ2-7 TRBV11-3 once TRBD2
TGTGCCTGGCAGCGCCGGGGGGCACAGCTGTACTACGAGCAGTACTTC CAWQRRGAQLYYEQYF TRBJ2-7 TRBV30 - -
TGTGCCAGCAGCTACCCAGGGACTAGCGGGTACGAGCAGTACTTC CASSYPGTSGYEQYF TRBJ2-7 TRBV5-4 - TRBD2
TGCAGCGTAGAAACGACCCGGTTAGTGTTCTTC CSVETTRLVFF TRBJ2-1 TRBV29-1 - -
TGCAGCGTTGAAGATCTAGAGGGTTACGAGCAGTACTTC CSVEDLEGYEQYF TRBJ2-7 TRBV29-1 - -
TGTGCCAGTAGTATTCGACGGACTCTCTCCTACGAGCAGTACTTC CASSIRRTLSYEQYF TRBJ2-7 TRBV19 few -
TGCGCCAGCAGCCTGGACCCAGACAGGGGGCTTACCGGGGAGCTGTTTTTT CASSLDPDRGLTGELFF TRBJ2-2 TRBV5-1 few TRBD1
TGTGCCAGCAGTTCTCAGGGGTCGGATACGCAGTATTTT CASSSQGSDTQYF TRBJ2-3 TRBV27 once -
TGTGCCAGCAGGGAATCGGCGGGAGGGCCCTACGAGCAGTACTTC CASRESAGGPYEQYF TRBJ2-7 TRBV6-4 - TRBD2
TGTGCCAGCAGTTATTCGCTCCGGGACGGATACTCCTACGAGCAGTACTTC CASSYSLRDGYSYEQYF TRBJ2-7 TRBV27 few -
TGCGCCAGCAGTTGGGACTACGCAAACATTCAGTACTTC CASSWDYANIQYF TRBJ2-4 TRBV5-1 few TRBD2
TGTGCCAGCAGCGTAGAGGCGGGAGGAGCCGAGCAGTACTTC CASSVEAGGAEQYF TRBJ2-7 TRBV9 - TRBD2
TGTGCCAGCAGCTTTTCCGCCTCCTACAATGAGCAGTTCTTC CASSFSASYNEQFF TRBJ2-1 TRBV5-4 - -
TGTGCCAGCAACCCCACGACAGGCGGCGGCGTCTACACCTTC CASNPTTGGGVYTF TRBJ1-2 TRBV2 - -
TGTGCCACCAGGCCAGGGAGAGGGGAGACCCAGTACTTC CATRPGRGETQYF TRBJ2-5 TRBV15 - -
TGTGCCAGCAGTGACAGACTAGACAATGAGCAGTTCTTC CASSDRLDNEQFF TRBJ2-1 TRBV6-5 once -
TGCAGTGCTAGATCCTCAGATACGCAGTATTTT CSARSSDTQYF TRBJ2-3 TRBV20-1 - -
TGTGCCAGCACTTCCCAAGAGACCCAGTACTTC CASTSQETQYF TRBJ2-5 TRBV28 - -
TGTGCCAGCAGTTTATCGGGGATGTATCAGCCCCAGCATTTT CASSLSGMYQPQHF TRBJ1-5 TRBV27 few -
TGTGCCAGCAGCCAGGAAATGGGACCCGGGGAGCTGTTTTTT CASSQEMGPGELFF TRBJ2-2 TRBV14 - -
TGCGCCAGCAGCCAAGATGGGGCCTACAGGGCTGAAGCTTTCTTT CASSQDGAYRAEAFF TRBJ1-1 TRBV4-1 - -
TGCGGGTTAGACGAGGGAGAGACCCAGTACTTC CGLDEGETQYF TRBJ2-5 TRBV20-1 - -
TGTGCCAGCAGCTTACAGGGATCGGCCTACGAGCAGTACTTC CASSLQGSAYEQYF TRBJ2-7 TRBV5-6 - -
TGTGCCAGCAGCGTAGGGGACGGGAGGAACACAGATACGCAGTATTTT CASSVGDGRNTDTQYF TRBJ2-3 TRBV9 - TRBD2
TGTGCTAGCAGCCCCGGGACAGGGATTACAGATACGCAGTATTTT CASSPGTGITDTQYF TRBJ2-3 TRBV7-7 once TRBD1
TGCGCCAGCAGCCAAATCGGGACATCCGCCTCTGGGGCCAACGTCCTGACTTTC CASSQIGTSASGANVLTF TRBJ2-6 TRBV4-1 few -
TGTGCCAGCTCACCACCGAGCGGGATAGGAGAGACCCAGTACTTC CASSPPSGIGETQYF TRBJ2-5 TRBV18 - TRBD2
TGTGCCAGCAGCCCGCCGACCGCAGATACGCAGTATTTT CASSPPTADTQYF TRBJ2-3 TRBV5-4 - -
TGCGCCAGCAGCGAGAGGATCTCCACAGATACGCAGTATTTT CASSERISTDTQYF TRBJ2-3 TRBV4-3 - -
TGTGCCAGCAGTTACAGGTTATATGGCTACACCTTC CASSYRLYGYTF TRBJ1-2 TRBV2 few -
TGTGCCAGCAGTTACTCGGACAGCTCCTACGAGCAGTACTTC CASSYSDSSYEQYF TRBJ2-7 TRBV6-5 once -
TGTGCCAGTAGTATAGTTGGACTAGTAGACAGCTCCTACAATGAGCAGTTCTTC CASSIVGLVDSSYNEQFF TRBJ2-1 TRBV19 - TRBD2
TGTGCCAGCTCACCGGGCGGGGGCGAGCAGTTCTTC CASSPGGGEQFF TRBJ2-1 TRBV18 - -
TGTGCCAGCAGCGTGGGACCGAATCGGGGGGAGCAGTTCTTC CASSVGPNRGEQFF TRBJ2-1 TRBV9 - -
TGTGCCGCAAGCGGGGCCAGCGGGAGGGGAGATACGCAGTATTTT CAASGASGRGDTQYF TRBJ2-3 TRBV30 - TRBD2
TGTGCCACCAGCAGAGATGTCCAAGGGGCCCAAGCTTTCTTT CATSRDVQGAQAFF TRBJ1-1 TRBV15 few -
TGTGCCAGCAGTGAGGGGACAGTATGGAATGAGCAGTTCTTC CASSEGTVWNEQFF TRBJ2-1 TRBV2 - TRBD1
TGTGCCAGCAGCTTGGATCGAGGTGGGAGCGGGACCGGGGAGCTGTTTTTT CASSLDRGGSGTGELFF TRBJ2-2 TRBV5-4 few -
TGCGCCAGCAGCCTCTCCTTTCGGACTAGCGGGAGTAAAGATACGCAGTATTTT CASSLSFRTSGSKDTQYF TRBJ2-3 TRBV5-1 once TRBD2